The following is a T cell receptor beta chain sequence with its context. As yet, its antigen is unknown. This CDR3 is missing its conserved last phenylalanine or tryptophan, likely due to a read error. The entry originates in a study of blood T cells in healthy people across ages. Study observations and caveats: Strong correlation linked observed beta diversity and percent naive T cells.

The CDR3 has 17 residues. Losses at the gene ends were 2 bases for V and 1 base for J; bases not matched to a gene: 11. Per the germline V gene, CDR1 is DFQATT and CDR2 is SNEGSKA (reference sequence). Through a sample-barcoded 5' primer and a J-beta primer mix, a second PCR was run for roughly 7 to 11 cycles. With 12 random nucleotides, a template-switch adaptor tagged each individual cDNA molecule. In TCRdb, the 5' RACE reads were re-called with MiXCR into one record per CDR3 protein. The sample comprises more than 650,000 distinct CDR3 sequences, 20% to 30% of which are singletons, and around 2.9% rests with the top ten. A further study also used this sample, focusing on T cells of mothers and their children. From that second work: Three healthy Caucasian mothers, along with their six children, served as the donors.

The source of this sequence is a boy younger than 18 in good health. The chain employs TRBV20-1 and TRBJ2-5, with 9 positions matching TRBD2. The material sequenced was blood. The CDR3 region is CSARRALAGYRQETQYL. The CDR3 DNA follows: TGCAGTGCTAGAAGGGCCCTAGCGGGGTACCGCCAAGAGACCCAGTACCTC.